This passage covers 25 T cell receptor beta chains from one sample sequenced in a study of cytomegalovirus exposure and HLA in healthy donors. The PCR made use of 60 Vbeta and 13 Jbeta primers. Some clones are missing from TCRdb's copy, which holds only in-frame ones; the method was immunoSEQ multiplex PCR. The table has 210,000 or so clones, around 76% seen once. The sequenced sample was PBMCs. The receptors here all came from a young man in good health and CMV-seronegative.

Of note for this clone: This sequence may be a read error, since a much larger clone differs from it by one base. This chain connects TRBV5-6 to TRBJ1-1; a possible D gene is TRBD1 (6 bases). Deletions cut 4 bases from V and 1 base from J, with 8 bases between. CDR3 length: 13 amino acids. Germline V gene data show CDR1 as SGHDT and CDR2 as YYEEEE. CDR3 bases: TGTGCCAGCAGCAGGGGACAGAACACTGAAGCTTTCTTT. It specifies CASSRGQNTEAFF.

This rearrangement joins TRBV5-4 to TRBJ1-2, with 8 nucleotides matching TRBD1. V dropped 0 bases and J dropped 4; count of bases not matched to a gene: 5. The CDR3 extends over 15 amino acids. Germline assignment: CDR1 SGHNT and CDR2 YYREEE (reference sequence). The CDR3 coding sequence is TGTGCCAGCAGCTTGGCCGGGACAGGACTCTATGGCTACACCTTC. Translation: CASSLAGTGLYGYTF.

This chain uses TRBV5-4 with TRBJ2-7; 7 nucleotides line up with TRBD1. This CDR3 is built from 14 residues. The germline V gene has CDR1 SGHNT and CDR2 YYREEE (reference sequence). Unmatched junction bases numbered 5, after V lost 5 bases and J lost 0 bases. The DNA of the CDR3 is TGTGCCAGCAGAAGAGGGGACAGCTCCTACGAGCAGTACTTC. Protein: CASRRGDSSYEQYF. Full variable domain (missing parts from reference TRBV5-4 and TRBJ2-7): ETGVTQSPTHLIKTRGQQVTLRCSSQSGHNTVSWYQQALGQGPQFIFQYYREEENGRGNFPPRFSGLQFPNYSSELNVNALELDDSALYLCASRRGDSSYEQYFGPGTRLTVT.

Only a few counts were recorded for this clone. The chain combines TRBV5-5 with TRBJ2-3, with D maybe TRBD2 (5 bases). The germline CDR1 and CDR2 sequences are SGHKS and YYEKEE (reference sequence). The CDR3 is 11 amino acids. The V gene lost 3 bases and the J gene lost 7 bases, with 6 bases spanning the gap. In DNA form, the CDR3 reads TGTGCCAGCAGCTCGGGGTATACGCAGTATTTT. Encoded protein: CASSSGYTQYF.

The chain uses TRBV19 and TRBJ2-1; D unresolved. Germline loops: CDR1 LNHDA, CDR2 SQIVND (reference sequence). The CDR3 runs 15 residues. V lost 2 bases to trimming and J lost 1 base, with 9 bases between them. The CDR3 DNA is TGTGCCAGTAGTATATTAAAACTTTCCTACAATGAGCAGTTCTTC. Encoded protein: CASSILKLSYNEQFF.

The gene calls are TRBV11-1 and TRBJ2-7, with D perhaps TRBD2 (6 bases). Germline V gives CDR1 SGHAT, CDR2 FQDESV (reference sequence). CDR3 length: 15 residues. Trimming pared 5 bases from V and 9 bases from J, leaving 23 bases between. The chain's CDR3 is CASSRGTSGLYVQYF. DNA of the CDR3: TGTGCCAGCAGCAGAGGGACTTCAGGTTTGTATGTGCAGTACTTC.

This clone has a handful of counts. The chain couples TRBV30 to TRBJ1-6; D gene ambiguous. V shed 4 bases and J shed 9 bases, with 10 bases lying between them. CDR1 GTSNPN and CDR2 SVGIG come from the germline V gene (reference sequence). This CDR3 contains 12 residues. The CDR3 DNA sequence: TGTGCCTGGACCCTAGATGGTTCACCCCTCCACTTT. This translates into CAWTLDGSPLHF. The entire variable domain, with the rest obtained from reference TRBV30 and TRBJ1-6, is as follows: SQTIHQWPATLVQPVGSPLSLECTVEGTSNPNLYWYRQAAGRGLQLLFYSVGIGQISSEVPQNLSASRPQDRQFILSSKKLLLSDSGFYLCAWTLDGSPLHFGNGTRLTVT.

The rearrangement joins TRBV5-8 to TRBJ2-2; the D gene is possibly TRBD1 (6 bases). The CDR3 has 15 amino acids. Germline CDR1 and CDR2: SGHTS and YDEGEE. V was pared by 4 bases and J by 7 bases, with 17 bases between. The CDR3 sequence: CASSQPTGRGGELFF. The CDR3 bases are TGTGCCAGCAGCCAGCCGACAGGCCGGGGCGGGGAGCTGTTTTTT.

The chain couples TRBV6-5 to TRBJ1-5, with no clear D. Trimming pared 0 bases from V and 3 bases from J, leaving 3 bases between. The germline V gene encodes CDR1 MNHEY and CDR2 SVGAGI. The length of the CDR3 is 13 residues. Written as DNA, the CDR3 is TGTGCCAGCAGTTACTCGTACAATCAGCCCCAGCATTTT. This gives the protein CASSYSYNQPQHF.

The CDR3 DNA follows: TGTGCCAGCAGCGAATTGGCGGGAGACTCCTACGAGCAGTACTTC. Protein sequence: CASSELAGDSYEQYF. The chain combines TRBV6-1 with TRBJ2-7; 7 nucleotides line up with TRBD2. CDR1 is MNHNS, CDR2 SASEGT, per germline. Unmatched junction bases numbered 8, after V lost 6 bases and J lost 0 bases. The CDR3 has 15 residues.

The CDR3 DNA follows: TGTGCCAGCACCCGGGCGGGGTTCGCCTACGAGCAGTACTTC. Translating gives CASTRAGFAYEQYF. The rearrangement joins TRBV7-9 to TRBJ2-7; weak D call: TRBD2 (6 bases). Per germline, CDR1 SEHNR and CDR2 FQNEAQ (reference sequence). The V gene lost 7 bases and the J gene lost 2 bases, with 15 bases spanning the gap. This CDR3 contains 14 residues.

The chain employs TRBV9 and TRBJ2-2, with 10 bases identical to TRBD2. The germline CDR1 and CDR2 sequences are SGDLS and YYNGEE. Trimming removed 3 bases from V and 3 bases from J; junction bases left unmatched: 11. There are 18 residues in the CDR3. The CDR3 sequence is CASSDEGPSGSDTGELFF. CDR3 sequence (DNA): TGTGCCAGCAGCGACGAGGGGCCTAGCGGGAGCGACACCGGGGAGCTGTTTTTT.

The rearrangement joins TRBV19 to TRBJ1-1, with D possibly TRBD1 on 6 matching bases. Germline loops: CDR1 LNHDA, CDR2 SQIVND (reference sequence). The V and J ends lost 3 bases and 0 bases respectively, with 14 bases between them. CDR3 size: 16 residues. In nucleotides, the CDR3 is TGTGCCAGTAGTATGGGAGGGGGTAGGATGAACACTGAAGCTTTCTTT. This codes for CASSMGGGRMNTEAFF.

To note about this clone: Sequence at one end of the junction differs from germline and may be a read error. This chain connects TRBV19 to TRBJ1-1, with TRBD1 matching over 8 bases. The CDR3 consists of 14 residues. CDR1 LNHDA and CDR2 SQIVND come from the germline V gene (reference sequence). The CDR3 reads CANSIGQGNTEAFF. The CDR3 nucleotides are TGTGCCAATAGTATCGGACAGGGAAACACTGAAGCTTTCTTT.

This chain connects TRBV4-2 to TRBJ2-7; 7 bases are shared with TRBD2. The CDR3 loop spans 14 amino acids. Germline loops: CDR1 LGHNA, CDR2 YNFKEQ. Trimming removed 0 bases from V and 2 bases from J; junction bases left unmatched: 1. The CDR3 bases are TGTGCCAGCAGCCAAGAGCGGGAGCCCTACGAGCAGTACTTC. It codes for CASSQEREPYEQYF.

The V and J genes are TRBV28 and TRBJ2-1, with TRBD2 matching 13 bases. CDR1 is MDHEN, CDR2 SYDVKM, per germline. The CDR3 contains 17 residues. The junction had 12 bases not matched to a gene; V was cut back by 5 bases and J by 8 bases. The CDR3 is CASSGGAGTSGTHEQFF. CDR3 DNA sequence: TGTGCCAGCAGTGGAGGGGCCGGGACTAGCGGGACCCATGAGCAGTTCTTC.

This chain joins TRBV10-3 and TRBJ2-2, with 8 bases lining up with TRBD1. The J segment lost 4 bases and the V segment lost 2 bases, leaving 0 bases of the junction unmatched. The CDR3 totals 14 residues. CDR1 ENHRY and CDR2 SYGVKD come from the germline V gene. The CDR3 nucleotides are TGTGCCATCAGTGAGGGACAGGGCACCGGGGAGCTGTTTTTT. The encoded protein is CAISEGQGTGELFF.

On this clone itself: The same CDR3 arises from other DNA sequences in this sample as well. This chain connects TRBV5-1 to TRBJ2-7; 7 positions match TRBD1. Trimming removed 3 bases from V and 0 bases from J; junction bases left unmatched: 3. Germline CDR1 SGHRS, CDR2 YFSETQ. The CDR3 has 14 amino acids. The CDR3 protein is CASSSRTGSYEQYF. Written as DNA, the CDR3 is TGCGCCAGCAGCTCTAGGACAGGCTCCTACGAGCAGTACTTC.

This chain joins TRBV6-1 and TRBJ2-7; 12 nucleotides align to TRBD2. J gave up 0 bases and V 3 bases, and 0 bases lay outside the gene matches. This CDR3 has 15 amino acids. The germline V gene has CDR1 MNHNS and CDR2 SASEGT. The CDR3 reads CASSETSGSSYEQYF. As DNA, the CDR3 is TGTGCCAGCAGTGAGACTAGCGGGAGCTCCTACGAGCAGTACTTC.

The chain joins TRBV11-3 to TRBJ2-2, with 9 bases fitting TRBD1. The CDR3 totals 15 residues. Germline CDR1 is SGHNT and CDR2 is YENEEA. Unmatched junction bases numbered 4, after V lost 5 bases and J lost 3 bases. In nucleotides, the CDR3 is TGTGCCAGCAGCCTGCGACAGGGGGACACCGGGGAGCTGTTTTTT. Translation: CASSLRQGDTGELFF.

The chain is built from TRBV1 and TRBJ1-2. TRBV1 is termed a pseudogene. This CDR3 is 12 amino acids long. The CDR3 DNA reads as TGCACCAGCAGCCCCCACCCCGGTGGCTACACCTTC. It encodes CTSSPHPGGYTF.

The rearrangement links TRBV19 to TRBJ1-4; perhaps TRBD1 as D (6 bases). CDR1 is LNHDA, CDR2 SQIVND, per germline (reference sequence). Trimming removed 5 bases from V and 6 bases from J, with 16 bases in between. CDR3 length equals 15 residues. This CDR3 reads CASSPGAWHYEKLFF. CDR3 DNA sequence: TGTGCCAGTAGTCCAGGGGCCTGGCACTATGAAAAACTGTTTTTT.

The chain links TRBV9 to TRBJ2-1, with 7 positions matching TRBD2. Germline trimming cut 0 bases from V and 4 bases from J; bases unmatched to any gene: 4. The CDR3 is 15 residues long. Germline CDR1 reads SGDLS; CDR2 reads YYNGEE. CDR3 in DNA: TGTGCCAGCAGCGTAGGAGCGGGACGGTACAATGAGCAGTTCTTC. Translated, it gives CASSVGAGRYNEQFF.

This clone has a single count. The chain carries TRBV2 and TRBJ2-7, with TRBD1 matching 9 bases. With V trimmed by 6 bases and J by 4 bases, 7 bases remained unmatched. Germline CDR1 SNHLY, CDR2 FYNNEI. The CDR3 runs 14 residues. The CDR3 nucleotides read TGTGCCAGCAGAGAGGGACAGGGCCGGTACGAGCAGTACTTC. Its protein is CASREGQGRYEQYF. The whole variable domain, remainder taken from reference TRBV2 and TRBJ2-7, is EPEVTQTPSHQVTQMGQEVILRCVPISNHLYFYWYRQILGQKVEFLVSFYNNEISEKSEIFDDQFSVERPDGSNFTLKIRSTKLEDSAMYFCASREGQGRYEQYFGPGTRLTVT.

The CDR3 sequence: CASSADSKSYNEQFF. In DNA form, the CDR3 reads TGTGCCAGCAGCGCCGACAGCAAATCGTACAATGAGCAGTTCTTC. The rearrangement uses TRBV7-2 and TRBJ2-1, with a tentative D call TRBD1 (5 bases). In germline, CDR1 is SGHTA, CDR2 FQGNSA. The CDR3 runs to 15 residues. Trimming removed 5 bases at V and 4 bases at J, with 15 bases between.